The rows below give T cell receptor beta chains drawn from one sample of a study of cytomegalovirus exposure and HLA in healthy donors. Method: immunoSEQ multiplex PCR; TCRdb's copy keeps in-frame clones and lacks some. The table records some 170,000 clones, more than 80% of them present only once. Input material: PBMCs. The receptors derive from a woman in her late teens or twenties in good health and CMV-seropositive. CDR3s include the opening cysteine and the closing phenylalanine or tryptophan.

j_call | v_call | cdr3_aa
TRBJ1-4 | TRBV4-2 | CASSQITQGRSEKLFF
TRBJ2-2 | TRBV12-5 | CASGTGLRGTGELFF
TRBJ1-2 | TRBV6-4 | CASSPEQGIYGYTF
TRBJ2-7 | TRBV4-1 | CASSPSRMRGRVEYEQYF
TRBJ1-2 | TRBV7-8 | CASSLEPGPGGYTF
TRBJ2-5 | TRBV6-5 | CASSYSFRDFGETQYF
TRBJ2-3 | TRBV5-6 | CASSTGLAEDTQYF
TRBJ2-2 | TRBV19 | CASSMAGVNTGELFF
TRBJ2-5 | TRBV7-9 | CASSLDPGETQYF
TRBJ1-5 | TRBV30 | CAWGDRGDQPQHF
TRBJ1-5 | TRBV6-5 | CASRPTGESNQPQHF
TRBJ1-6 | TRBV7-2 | CASSLAPDRLYNSPLHF
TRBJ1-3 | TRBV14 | CASSQGLPAVGNTIYF
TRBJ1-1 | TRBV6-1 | CASSERDRGPFGDTEAFF
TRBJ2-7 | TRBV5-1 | CASSFGTGGVNEQYF
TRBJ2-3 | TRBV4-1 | CASSPRPSGGSTDTQYF
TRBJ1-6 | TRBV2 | CASSDPAQGAYSPLHF
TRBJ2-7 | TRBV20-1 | CSATDSEQYF
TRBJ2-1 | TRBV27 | CASSLNGGSSYNEQFF
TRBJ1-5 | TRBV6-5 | CASRSDRSNQPQHF
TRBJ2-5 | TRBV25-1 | CASSDGWAQETQYF
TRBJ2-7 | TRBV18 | CASSPTGQGSYEQYF
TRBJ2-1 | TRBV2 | CASRGQGGNNEQFF
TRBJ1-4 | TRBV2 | CASNRDRDGEKLFF
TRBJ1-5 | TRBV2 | CASRGVRGSNQPQHF
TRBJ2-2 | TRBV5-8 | CASTGYGTGELFF
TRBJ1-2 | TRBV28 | CASSSIRRQGSYLGYTF